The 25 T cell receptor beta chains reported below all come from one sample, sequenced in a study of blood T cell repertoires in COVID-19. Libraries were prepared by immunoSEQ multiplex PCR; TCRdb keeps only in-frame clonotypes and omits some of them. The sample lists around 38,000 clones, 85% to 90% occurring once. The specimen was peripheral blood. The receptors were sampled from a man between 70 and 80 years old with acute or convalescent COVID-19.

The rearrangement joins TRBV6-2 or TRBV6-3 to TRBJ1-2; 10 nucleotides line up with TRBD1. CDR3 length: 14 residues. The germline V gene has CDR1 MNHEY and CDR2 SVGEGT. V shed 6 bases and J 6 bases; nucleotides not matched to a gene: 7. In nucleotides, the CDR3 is TGTGCCAGCAGCCATCGGACAGGGGGGAATGGCTACACCTTC. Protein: CASSHRTGGNGYTF.

CDR3: CASSGTGASSGANVLTF. The CDR3 DNA sequence: TGTGCCAGCAGCGGCACAGGGGCGAGCTCTGGGGCCAACGTCCTGACTTTC. The chain couples TRBV4-2 to TRBJ2-6, with 7 bases lining up with TRBD1. This CDR3 is built from 17 residues. Looked up from germline, CDR1 is LGHNA and CDR2 is YNFKEQ. With 5 bases clipped from V and 0 bases from J, the junction kept 7 bases outside the gene matches.

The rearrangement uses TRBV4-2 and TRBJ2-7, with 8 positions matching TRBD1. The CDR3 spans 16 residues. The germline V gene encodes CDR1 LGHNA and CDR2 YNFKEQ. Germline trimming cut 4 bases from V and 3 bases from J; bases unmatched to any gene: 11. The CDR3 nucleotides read TGTGCCAGCAGCCTCGCCGGGACAGGAGACTTCTACGAGCAGTACTTC. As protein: CASSLAGTGDFYEQYF.

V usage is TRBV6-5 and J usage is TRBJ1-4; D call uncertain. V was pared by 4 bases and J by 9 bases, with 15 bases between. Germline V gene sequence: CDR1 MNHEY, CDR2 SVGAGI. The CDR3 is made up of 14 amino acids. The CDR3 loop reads CASSSRAGGKKLFF. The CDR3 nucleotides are TGTGCCAGCAGTTCCCGCGCGGGTGGTAAAAAACTGTTTTTT.

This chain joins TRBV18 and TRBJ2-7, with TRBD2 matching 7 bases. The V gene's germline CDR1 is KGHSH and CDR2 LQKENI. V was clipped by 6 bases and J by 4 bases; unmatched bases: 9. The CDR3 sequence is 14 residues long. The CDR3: CASSLGGGSYEQYF. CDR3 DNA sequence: TGTGCCAGCTCGCTTGGCGGGGGTTCATACGAGCAGTACTTC.

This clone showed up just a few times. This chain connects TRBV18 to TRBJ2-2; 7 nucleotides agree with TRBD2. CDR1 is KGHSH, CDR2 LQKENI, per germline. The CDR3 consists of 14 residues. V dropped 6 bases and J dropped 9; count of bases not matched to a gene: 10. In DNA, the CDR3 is TGTGCCAGCTCCCCGAGGACGGGAGGATGGGAGCTGTTTTTT. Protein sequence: CASSPRTGGWELFF.

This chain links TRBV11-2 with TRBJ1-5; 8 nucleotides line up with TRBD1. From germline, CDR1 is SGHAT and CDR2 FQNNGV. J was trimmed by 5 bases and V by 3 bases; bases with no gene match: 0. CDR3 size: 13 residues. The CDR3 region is CASSLTGDQPQHF. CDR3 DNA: TGTGCCAGCAGCTTGACAGGGGATCAGCCCCAGCATTTT.

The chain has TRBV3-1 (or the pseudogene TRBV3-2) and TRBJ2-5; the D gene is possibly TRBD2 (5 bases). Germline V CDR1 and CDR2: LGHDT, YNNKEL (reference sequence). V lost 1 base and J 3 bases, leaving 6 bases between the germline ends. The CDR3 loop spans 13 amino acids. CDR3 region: CASSQGGEETQYF. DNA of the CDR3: TGTGCCAGCAGCCAAGGGGGAGAAGAGACCCAGTACTTC.

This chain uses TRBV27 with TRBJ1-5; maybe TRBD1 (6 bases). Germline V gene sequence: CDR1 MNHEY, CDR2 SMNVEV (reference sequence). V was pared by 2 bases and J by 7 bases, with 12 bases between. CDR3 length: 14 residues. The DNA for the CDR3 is TGTGCCAGCAGTTTACGGCCAGGGGAACAGCCCCAGCATTTT. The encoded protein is CASSLRPGEQPQHF.

For the CDR3, the DNA is TGTGCCAGCTCACTCACAACCACAGGGGGCATCGGGGAGCTGTTTTTT. It codes for CASSLTTTGGIGELFF. This sequence joins TRBV18 and TRBJ2-2; 9 bases are a match to TRBD1. The germline V gene encodes CDR1 KGHSH and CDR2 LQKENI. The CDR3 loop spans 16 amino acids. V was pared by 4 bases and J by 7 bases, with 10 bases of the junction left unmatched.

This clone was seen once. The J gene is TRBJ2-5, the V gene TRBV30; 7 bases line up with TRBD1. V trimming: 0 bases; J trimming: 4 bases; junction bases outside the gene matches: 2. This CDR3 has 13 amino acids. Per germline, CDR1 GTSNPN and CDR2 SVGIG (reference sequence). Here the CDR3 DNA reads TGTGCCTGGAGTGTCCCAGGGGGAGAGACCCAGTACTTC. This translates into CAWSVPGGETQYF.

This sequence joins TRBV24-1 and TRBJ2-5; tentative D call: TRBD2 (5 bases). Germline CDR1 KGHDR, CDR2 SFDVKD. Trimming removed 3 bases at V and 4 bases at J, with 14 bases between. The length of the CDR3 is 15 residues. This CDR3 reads CATSDGPSGRETQYF. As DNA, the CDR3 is TGTGCCACCAGTGATGGCCCGAGTGGGAGAGAGACCCAGTACTTC.

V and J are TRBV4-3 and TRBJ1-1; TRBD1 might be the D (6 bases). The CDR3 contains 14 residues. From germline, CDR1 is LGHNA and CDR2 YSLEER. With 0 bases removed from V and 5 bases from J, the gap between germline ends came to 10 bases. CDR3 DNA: TGCGCCAGCAGCCAAGATCTAGGGGGAACTGAAGCTTTCTTT. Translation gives CASSQDLGGTEAFF.

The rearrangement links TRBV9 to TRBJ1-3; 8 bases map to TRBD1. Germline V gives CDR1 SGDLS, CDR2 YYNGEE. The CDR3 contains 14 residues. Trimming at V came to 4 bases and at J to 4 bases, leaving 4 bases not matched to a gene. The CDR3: CASSPRDRGNTIYF. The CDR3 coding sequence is TGTGCCAGCAGCCCCCGGGACAGGGGAAACACCATATATTTT.

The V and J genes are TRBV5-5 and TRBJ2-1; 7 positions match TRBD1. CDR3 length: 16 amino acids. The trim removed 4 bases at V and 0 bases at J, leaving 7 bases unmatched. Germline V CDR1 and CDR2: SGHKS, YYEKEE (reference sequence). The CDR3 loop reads CASSRTDRSSYNEQFF. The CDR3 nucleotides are TGTGCCAGCAGCAGGACGGACAGGAGCTCCTACAATGAGCAGTTCTTC.

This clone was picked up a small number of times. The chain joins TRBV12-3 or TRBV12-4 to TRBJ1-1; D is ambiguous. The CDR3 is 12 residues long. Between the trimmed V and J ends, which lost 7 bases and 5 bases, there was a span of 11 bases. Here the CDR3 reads CASMSPETEAFF. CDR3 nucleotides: TGTGCCAGCATGTCCCCGGAGACTGAAGCTTTCTTT.

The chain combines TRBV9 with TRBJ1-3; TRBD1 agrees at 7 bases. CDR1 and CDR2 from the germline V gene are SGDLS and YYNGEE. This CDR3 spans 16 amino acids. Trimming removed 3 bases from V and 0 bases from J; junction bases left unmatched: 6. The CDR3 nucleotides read TGTGCCAGCAGCGAGGGGGACAGCCTCTCTGGAAACACCATATATTTT. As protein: CASSEGDSLSGNTIYF.

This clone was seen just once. This chain's CDR3 is CASSLVGESPLHF. CDR3 DNA sequence: TGTGCCAGCAGCTTAGTGGGAGAATCACCCCTCCACTTT. The chain is built from TRBV7-8 and TRBJ1-6; the D is unclear. From germline, CDR1 is SGHVS and CDR2 FQNEAQ. Trimming left V 1 base short and J 10 bases short, with 8 bases between. The CDR3 covers 13 residues.

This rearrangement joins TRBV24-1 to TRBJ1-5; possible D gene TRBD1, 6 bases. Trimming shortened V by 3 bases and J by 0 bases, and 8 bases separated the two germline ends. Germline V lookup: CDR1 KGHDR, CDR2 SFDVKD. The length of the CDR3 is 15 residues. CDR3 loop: CATSDGRGSNQPQHF. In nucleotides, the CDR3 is TGTGCCACCAGTGATGGCAGGGGTAGCAATCAGCCCCAGCATTTT.

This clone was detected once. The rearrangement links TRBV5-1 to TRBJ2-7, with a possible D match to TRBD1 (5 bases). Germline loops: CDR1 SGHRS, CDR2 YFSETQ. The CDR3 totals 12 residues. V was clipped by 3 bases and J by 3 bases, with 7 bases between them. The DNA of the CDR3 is TGCGCCAGCAGCTCAGGGATCTACGAGCAGTACTTC. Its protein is CASSSGIYEQYF.

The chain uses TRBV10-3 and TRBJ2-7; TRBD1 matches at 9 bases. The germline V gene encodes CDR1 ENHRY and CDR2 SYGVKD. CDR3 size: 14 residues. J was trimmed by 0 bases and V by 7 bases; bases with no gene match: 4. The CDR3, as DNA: TGTGCCATCAAGGGACAGGGAAACTCCTACGAGCAGTACTTC. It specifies CAIKGQGNSYEQYF.

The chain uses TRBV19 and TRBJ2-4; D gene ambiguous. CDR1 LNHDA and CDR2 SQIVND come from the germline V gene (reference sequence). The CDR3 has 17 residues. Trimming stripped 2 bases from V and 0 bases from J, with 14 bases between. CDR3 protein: CASSIFLTSIAKNIQYF. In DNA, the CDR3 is TGTGCCAGTAGTATATTTCTAACTTCCATAGCCAAAAACATTCAGTACTTC.

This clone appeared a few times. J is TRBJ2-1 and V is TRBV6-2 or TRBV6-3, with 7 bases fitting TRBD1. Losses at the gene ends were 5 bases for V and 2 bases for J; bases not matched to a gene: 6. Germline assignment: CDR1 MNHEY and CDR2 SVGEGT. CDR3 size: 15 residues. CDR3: CASSRADRPYNEQFF. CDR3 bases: TGTGCCAGCAGTCGGGCGGACAGGCCCTACAATGAGCAGTTCTTC.

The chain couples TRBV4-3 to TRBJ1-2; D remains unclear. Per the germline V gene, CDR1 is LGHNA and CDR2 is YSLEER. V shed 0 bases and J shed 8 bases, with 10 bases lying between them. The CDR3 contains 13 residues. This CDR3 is CASSQELGDGYTF. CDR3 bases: TGCGCCAGCAGCCAAGAATTGGGAGACGGCTACACCTTC.

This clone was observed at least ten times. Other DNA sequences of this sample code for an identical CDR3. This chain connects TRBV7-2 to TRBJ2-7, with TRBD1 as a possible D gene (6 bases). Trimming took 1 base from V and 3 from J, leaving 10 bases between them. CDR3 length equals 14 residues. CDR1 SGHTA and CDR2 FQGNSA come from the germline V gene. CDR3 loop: CASSLGGTNYEQYF. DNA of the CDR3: TGTGCCAGCAGCTTAGGAGGGACAAACTACGAGCAGTACTTC.